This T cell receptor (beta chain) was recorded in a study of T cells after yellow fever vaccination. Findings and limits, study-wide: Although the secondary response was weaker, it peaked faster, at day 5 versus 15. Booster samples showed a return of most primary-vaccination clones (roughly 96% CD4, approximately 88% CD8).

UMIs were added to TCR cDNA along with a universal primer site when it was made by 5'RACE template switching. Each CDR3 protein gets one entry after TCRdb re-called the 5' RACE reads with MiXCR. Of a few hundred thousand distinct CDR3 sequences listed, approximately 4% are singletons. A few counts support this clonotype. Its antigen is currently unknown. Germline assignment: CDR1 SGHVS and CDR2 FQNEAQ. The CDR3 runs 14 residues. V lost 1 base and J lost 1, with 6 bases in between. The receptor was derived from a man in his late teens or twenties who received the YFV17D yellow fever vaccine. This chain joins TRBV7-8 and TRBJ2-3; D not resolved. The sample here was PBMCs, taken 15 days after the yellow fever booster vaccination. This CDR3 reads CASSLGTRTDTQYF. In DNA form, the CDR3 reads TGTGCCAGCAGCTTAGGCACCCGCACAGATACGCAGTATTTT.